This section outlines one TCR beta chain sequence together with its context. These data are taken from a study of cytomegalovirus exposure and HLA in healthy donors. V lost 5 bases, J lost 6 bases, and 8 bases stayed unmatched. CDR1 SGHTA and CDR2 FQGNSA come from the germline V gene. This CDR3 is 16 amino acids long. TCRdb keeps only in-frame clones here, not all; method: immunoSEQ multiplex PCR. The sample lists approximately 160,000 clones; 85% to 90% were seen once. V usage is TRBV7-2 and J usage is TRBJ2-3; 13 bases match TRBD2. The TCR was taken from a young woman in good health and CMV-seropositive. The sample taken for sequencing was PBMCs. CDR3 amino acids: CASSIWTSGGRDTQYF. Here the CDR3 DNA reads TGTGCCAGCAGCATCTGGACTAGCGGGGGTAGGGATACGCAGTATTTT.